This T cell receptor (beta chain) was retrieved from a study of blood T cells in healthy people across ages. Findings of the study overall: A roughly linear fall in TCR beta diversity per million T cells was seen with increasing age. Comparison with aged donors showed that long-lived donors had more naive CD4+ cells and higher diversity. Researchers said unsorted PBMCs prevented a conclusive naive versus antigen-experienced comparison.

Of note for this clonotype: What it binds is unknown.

With 7 bases removed from V and 3 bases from J, the gap between germline ends came to 19 bases. The CDR3 covers 17 residues. There were healthy Caucasian individuals from Russia, aged roughly 6 to 100, serving as donors. Together with a sample-barcoded 5' primer, a J-beta primer mix was included in a second PCR lasting about 6 to 11 cycles. TCRdb re-derived calls from the 5' RACE reads in MiXCR, one entry per CDR3 protein. Among some 1,500,000 distinct CDR3 sequences, approximately 42% were seen once, and the ten largest hold around 4%. The chain carries TRBV12-3 or TRBV12-4 and TRBJ2-6; D is perhaps TRBD1 or TRBD2 (6 bases each). The sample consisted of blood. This sequence originates from a woman under 30 in good health. CDR3 DNA sequence: TGTGCCAGCAAAAGATCGGGGGCGCGGAGTGGGGCCAACGTCCTGACTTTC. This codes for CASKRSGARSGANVLTF.